This T cell receptor (beta chain) comes out of a study of T cell clones after liver transplantation. Study background: Tolerant meant at least one year fully off immunosuppression without liver enzymes above twice normal.

Unstimulated PBMCs were sorted into CD3+CD4+ and CD3+CD8+ populations. Trimming cost V 6 bases and J 7 bases; bases outside gene matches: 11. The germline V gene encodes CDR1 MNHEY and CDR2 SVGAGI. This CDR3 region has 15 residues. Clones were read by immunoSEQ multiplex PCR, and TCRdb kept only the in-frame ones, dropping some. The sample has roughly 80,000 clones, roughly 80% seen once; the top ten hold 0.45% to 0.6%. Findings and limits, study-wide: Rather than being deleted, graft donor-reactive T cells may have moved into the graft. The donor-reactive repertoire was only partly measurable in two subjects, lacking donor cells.

Turning to this clone: Antigen specificity is unknown.

The chain carries TRBV6-5 and TRBJ2-2; 7 bases match TRBD1. Sequencing was performed on CD4+ T cells from blood, taken 45 to 46 months after liver transplant. This TCR derives from a human patient who received a liver transplant. The graft donor may have given rise to some T cells. CDR3 loop: CASRASTGRDGELFF. CDR3 in DNA: TGTGCCAGCAGGGCCTCGACAGGGAGAGACGGGGAGCTGTTTTTT.